These 23 T cell receptor beta chains originate from one sample sequenced in a study of blood T cell repertoires in COVID-19 (dated by TCRdb to 2020 to 2022). Library creation used the immunoSEQ multiplex PCR assay. This immuneACCESS table, as held by TCRdb, lists in-frame sequences with V and J called but not all clones. Of the missing ones, under half trace to an unresolved V gene in checked studies; the others have no known cause. This sample comprises tens of thousands of clones, approximately 74% of them detected only once. The ten largest clones represent around 2.6% of the sample. Sequencing used peripheral blood. The receptor set was obtained from a human donor with acute or convalescent COVID-19. The donor label of this sample is uncertain.

This clone was seen more than once but under ten times. This chain links TRBV18 with TRBJ2-3; no clear D. Germline-derived CDR1 and CDR2 are KGHSH and LQKENI. V was clipped by 4 bases and J by 0 bases, with 11 bases between them. This CDR3 spans 15 amino acids. For the CDR3, the DNA is TGTGCCAGCTCACTGACTGTCGCTAGCACAGATACGCAGTATTTT. Residues: CASSLTVASTDTQYF.

V usage is TRBV11-1 and J usage is TRBJ1-3; a weak D match, TRBD1 (6 bases). CDR3 length: 15 residues. Trimming removed 0 bases at V and 2 bases at J, with 8 bases between. Germline V gene data show CDR1 as SGHAT and CDR2 as FQDESV (reference sequence). Here the CDR3 DNA reads TGTGCCAGCAGCTTAGCCCCAGGGGCTGGAAACACCATATATTTT. Translating gives CASSLAPGAGNTIYF.

The J gene is TRBJ2-5, the V gene TRBV9, with no clear D. The CDR3 sequence is 14 residues long. V dropped 0 bases and J dropped 1 base, with 7 bases sitting between them. The germline V gene encodes CDR1 SGDLS and CDR2 YYNGEE. This CDR3 is CASSVVPSQETQYF. The CDR3 nucleotides are TGTGCCAGCAGCGTAGTCCCCAGCCAAGAGACCCAGTACTTC.

The V and J genes are TRBV7-9 and TRBJ2-7, with D perhaps matching TRBD2 (6 bases). The V end lost 3 bases, the J end lost 6 bases, and 12 bases lay between the germline ends. The CDR3 loop spans 13 amino acids. From germline, CDR1 is SEHNR and CDR2 FQNEAQ (reference sequence). The CDR3 coding sequence is TGTGCCAGCAGCTTCGACGGGGGTTCCGAGCAGTACTTC. This codes for CASSFDGGSEQYF.

The chain couples TRBV11-2 to TRBJ1-2; D not resolved. The germline gives CDR1 SGHAT, CDR2 FQNNGV. V shed 5 bases and J shed 2 bases, with 15 bases lying between them. The length of the CDR3 is 15 residues. The CDR3 loop reads CASSPSNSLNYGYTF. In nucleotides, the CDR3 is TGTGCCAGCAGCCCCTCGAACAGTTTGAACTATGGCTACACCTTC.

The chain combines TRBV7-9 with TRBJ2-7, with TRBD2 matching 7 bases. V lost 5 bases, J lost 2 bases, and 9 bases stayed unmatched. This CDR3 has 15 residues. CDR1 and CDR2 from the germline V gene are SEHNR and FQNEAQ (reference sequence). CDR3 protein: CASSRGAGATYEQYF. The CDR3 DNA reads TGTGCCAGCAGCCGCGGGGCGGGAGCCACCTACGAGCAGTACTTC.

The gene calls are TRBV9 and TRBJ2-3; 10 bases agree with TRBD1. This CDR3 has 14 amino acids. With V trimmed by 3 bases and J by 7 bases, 5 bases remained unmatched. Germline CDR1 reads SGDLS; CDR2 reads YYNGEE. The CDR3 sequence: CASSGQGAVNTQYF. DNA of the CDR3: TGTGCCAGCAGCGGACAGGGGGCCGTGAATACGCAGTATTTT.

The chain joins TRBV10-2 to TRBJ2-7; 9 bases agree with TRBD2. The CDR3 extends over 14 amino acids. The V and J ends lost 6 bases and 3 bases, in that order; junction bases with no gene match: 6. From germline, CDR1 is WSHSY and CDR2 SAAADI. Here the CDR3 reads CASRTLAGNYEQYF. In nucleotides, the CDR3 is TGCGCCAGCAGGACGCTAGCGGGGAACTACGAGCAGTACTTC.

This clone showed up just a few times. The chain carries TRBV4-3 and TRBJ2-1; possible D gene TRBD2, 7 bases. Between the trimmed V and J ends, which lost 0 bases and 0 bases, there was a span of 12 bases. Germline values: CDR1 LGHNA, CDR2 YSLEER. CDR3 size: 17 residues. CDR3 DNA: TGCGCCAGCAGCCAAGAATACGGGGGGCCCTCCTACAATGAGCAGTTCTTC. Amino acids: CASSQEYGGPSYNEQFF.

CDR3 sequence: CASSPRTSGSQNTGELFF. In DNA, the CDR3 is TGCGCCAGCAGCCCGCGGACTAGCGGGAGTCAGAACACCGGGGAGCTGTTTTTT. V gene TRBV5-1 combines with J gene TRBJ2-2, with 13 positions matching TRBD2. Germline V gives CDR1 SGHRS, CDR2 YFSETQ. The CDR3 spans 18 residues. V gave up 4 bases and J gave up 1 base; unmatched junction bases: 7.

Only a few counts were recorded for this clone. The J gene is TRBJ1-3, the V gene TRBV11-2, with 7 bases fitting TRBD1. Germline V gene lookup returns CDR1 SGHAT and CDR2 FQNNGV. This CDR3 has 14 amino acids. V trimming: 8 bases; J trimming: 7 bases; junction bases outside the gene matches: 11. The CDR3 DNA reads TGTGCCAGCCTTCGGACAGGTCTGAGCAACACCATATATTTT. Its protein product is CASLRTGLSNTIYF.

The chain links TRBV7-2 to TRBJ2-5; 8 nucleotides line up with TRBD1. This CDR3 has 14 amino acids. In germline, CDR1 is SGHTA, CDR2 FQGNSA. Unmatched junction bases numbered 5, after V lost 3 bases and J lost 5 bases. In nucleotides, the CDR3 is TGTGCCAGCAGCTTGGGACAGGTGCCGGAGACCCAGTACTTC. It yields the protein CASSLGQVPETQYF.

V and J are TRBV5-1 and TRBJ2-2; 10 bases map to TRBD2. The germline V gene encodes CDR1 SGHRS and CDR2 YFSETQ. Trimming took 4 bases from V and 11 from J; bases not matched to a gene: 8. This CDR3 contains 14 residues. CDR3: CASSGGLAITELFF. DNA for the CDR3: TGCGCCAGCAGCGGGGGACTAGCGATAACCGAGCTGTTTTTT.

The chain employs TRBV6-6 and TRBJ2-2; 9 nucleotides match TRBD1. This CDR3 is built from 15 residues. V lost 6 bases to trimming and J lost 3 bases; unmatched junction nucleotides: 5. Germline values: CDR1 MNHNY, CDR2 SVGAGI (reference sequence). Here the CDR3 reads CASRGQGRYTGELFF. The CDR3 DNA reads TGTGCCAGCAGAGGACAGGGGCGATACACCGGGGAGCTGTTTTTT.

The chain combines TRBV19 with TRBJ1-4; D not resolved. V gave up 0 bases and J gave up 8 bases, with 7 bases separating them. This CDR3 spans 13 amino acids. Germline-derived CDR1 and CDR2 are LNHDA and SQIVND (reference sequence). The CDR3 DNA is TGTGCCAGTAGTATAGATCACGGGGAAAAACTGTTTTTT. Protein sequence: CASSIDHGEKLFF.

The chain carries TRBV19 and TRBJ2-2; tentative D call: TRBD1 (6 bases). Germline V gene sequence: CDR1 LNHDA, CDR2 SQIVND (reference sequence). Trimming shortened V by 3 bases and J by 5 bases, and 7 bases separated the two germline ends. The CDR3 length is 13 residues. CDR3 in DNA: TGTGCCAGTAGTATCAGGGGAACCGGGGAGCTGTTTTTT. This encodes CASSIRGTGELFF. Full variable domain (rest looked up from reference TRBV19 and TRBJ2-2): DGGITQSPKYLFRKEGQNVTLSCEQNLNHDAMYWYRQDPGQGLRLIYYSQIVNDFQKGDIAEGYSVSREKKESFPLTVTSAQKNPTAFYLCASSIRGTGELFFGEGSRLTVL.

This chain joins TRBV4-2 and TRBJ1-1, with 9 nucleotides matching TRBD1. CDR1 is LGHNA, CDR2 YNFKEQ, per germline. Germline trimming cut 3 bases from V and 4 bases from J; bases unmatched to any gene: 12. The CDR3 sequence is 17 residues long. This CDR3 reads CASSHPSTGGLGTEAFF. In DNA form, the CDR3 reads TGTGCCAGCAGCCATCCTTCTACAGGGGGCCTAGGCACTGAAGCTTTCTTT.

This sequence joins TRBV6-6 and TRBJ1-1, with D perhaps TRBD1 (5 bases). Germline CDR1 and CDR2: MNHNY and SVGAGI (reference sequence). The germline V and J ends were trimmed by 3 bases and 6 bases, with 17 bases remaining between them. There are 15 residues in the CDR3. CDR3 bases: TGTGCCAGCAGTTATGGGGCAGGTGGGGTTGCTGAAGCTTTCTTT. It specifies CASSYGAGGVAEAFF.

The chain employs TRBV19 and TRBJ2-3; 7 positions match TRBD1. The germline gives CDR1 LNHDA, CDR2 SQIVND (reference sequence). The CDR3 runs 13 residues. V was pared by 3 bases and J by 5 bases, with 2 bases of the junction left unmatched. In DNA, the CDR3 is TGTGCCAGTAGTATGGACAGGCTAGATACGCAGTATTTT. It is translated as CASSMDRLDTQYF.

V is TRBV5-8 and J is TRBJ1-1; D is uncertain. CDR3 size: 12 residues. Germline V gene data show CDR1 as SGHTS and CDR2 as YDEGEE. Trimming took off 1 base at V and 7 bases at J, with 8 bases between the two ends. CDR3 in DNA: TGTGCCAGCAGCTTGCGGCAGCGTGAAGCTTTCTTT. Protein sequence: CASSLRQREAFF.

The V and J genes are TRBV24-1 and TRBJ1-5; D gene uncertain. Germline values: CDR1 KGHDR, CDR2 SFDVKD. The CDR3 covers 12 residues. V lost 8 bases and J lost 3, with 7 bases in between. The CDR3 is CATIQINQPQHF. The CDR3 nucleotides read TGTGCCACCATCCAGATCAATCAGCCCCAGCATTTT.

This clone occurred a few times. V and J are TRBV13 and TRBJ2-3; 8 bases fit TRBD2. The trim removed 7 bases at V and 1 base at J, leaving 10 bases unmatched. This CDR3 spans 16 amino acids. Germline CDR1 reads PRHDT; CDR2 reads FYEKMQ (reference sequence). The DNA for the CDR3 is TGTGCCAGCACCCATGGGGCGGGACTAGGCACAGATACGCAGTATTTT. This translates into CASTHGAGLGTDTQYF.

The rearrangement links TRBV15 to TRBJ1-1, with unresolved D. With 3 bases removed from V and 0 bases from J, the gap between germline ends came to 5 bases. The CDR3 extends over 13 amino acids. Looked up from germline, CDR1 is LNHNV and CDR2 is YYDKDF (reference sequence). This CDR3 reads CATSRSVNTEAFF. CDR3 nucleotide sequence: TGTGCCACCAGCAGGTCCGTGAACACTGAAGCTTTCTTT.